Listed here are 26 T cell receptor beta chains from one sample, sequenced in a study of response to subunit inactivated influenza vaccine. TCRdb re-called the RT-PCR reads with MiXCR, one entry per CDR3 protein. Counted here are hundreds of thousands of distinct CDR3 sequences, about 15% occurring once; the ten biggest clones make up around 10%. The starting material was PBMCs from blood, obtained 11 to 12 days after vaccination. Source of these receptors: a man in his fifties or sixties who received an inactivated influenza vaccine.

The table lists this clonotype with a few counts. The chain carries TRBV27 and TRBJ2-2, with D possibly being TRBD1 (5 bases). The CDR3 is 13 residues long. Trimming cost V 7 bases and J 7 bases, with 13 bases left between them. The germline gives CDR1 MNHEY, CDR2 SMNVEV (reference sequence). CDR3 loop: CASKQGAVGELFF. The DNA of the CDR3 is TGTGCCAGCAAGCAAGGGGCCGTCGGGGAGCTGTTTTTT.

This chain joins TRBV28 and TRBJ2-2, with TRBD2 matching over 9 bases. The length of the CDR3 is 18 residues. CDR1 is MDHEN and CDR2 is SYDVKM in the germline V gene. The J segment lost 0 bases and the V segment lost 2 bases, leaving 7 bases of the junction unmatched. CDR3 residues: CASSLVGASGTNTGELFF. The CDR3 bases are TGTGCCAGCAGTTTAGTGGGGGCTAGCGGGACGAACACCGGGGAGCTGTTTTTT.

V is TRBV28 and J is TRBJ1-3, with D hard to call. V shed 1 base and J shed 0 bases, with 4 bases lying between them. Germline-derived CDR1 and CDR2 are MDHEN and SYDVKM. This CDR3 spans 14 amino acids. CDR3 amino acids: CASSLYSSGNTIYF. The DNA for the CDR3 is TGTGCCAGCAGTTTATACAGCTCTGGAAACACCATATATTTT. The whole variable domain, filled in from reference TRBV28 and TRBJ1-3, reads DVKVTQSSRYLVKRTGEKVFLECVQDMDHENMFWYRQDPGLGLRLIYFSYDVKMKEKGDIPEGYSVSREKKERFSLILESASTNQTSMYLCASSLYSSGNTIYFGEGSWLTVV.

In this sample, this clonotype turned up a few times. The chain couples TRBV7-2 to TRBJ1-1, with D possibly matching TRBD1 (6 bases). Germline V gene sequence: CDR1 SGHTA, CDR2 FQGNSA. Trimming took 5 bases from V and 2 from J, leaving 12 bases between them. The CDR3 spans 14 residues. This chain's CDR3 is CASSTGTPNTEAFF. For the CDR3, the DNA is TGTGCCAGCAGCACCGGGACACCAAACACTGAAGCTTTCTTT.

This clonotype occurred a few times. V is TRBV7-2 and J is TRBJ2-7; D may be TRBD2 (5 bases). The CDR3 sequence is 15 residues long. V gave up 1 base and J gave up 6 bases, with 16 bases separating them. Germline V gene sequence: CDR1 SGHTA, CDR2 FQGNSA. The CDR3 region is CASSLGLGISGEQYF. As DNA, the CDR3 is TGTGCCAGCAGCTTAGGCCTAGGGATAAGCGGCGAGCAGTACTTC.

The chain combines TRBV7-9 with TRBJ1-1, with 9 bases identical to TRBD1. CDR1 and CDR2 from the germline V gene are SEHNR and FQNEAQ (reference sequence). V dropped 4 bases and J dropped 1; count of bases not matched to a gene: 7. The CDR3 has 16 residues. The CDR3 loop reads CASSSGQGRRNTEAFF. As DNA, the CDR3 is TGTGCCAGCAGCTCTGGACAGGGGAGACGGAACACTGAAGCTTTCTTT.

The chain has TRBV29-1 and TRBJ1-2; 8 bases are shared with TRBD1. Germline assignment: CDR1 SQVTM and CDR2 ANQGSEA. Trimming removed 6 bases from V and 4 bases from J; junction bases left unmatched: 7. CDR3 length equals 13 residues. The CDR3 here is CSVPSGTGYGYTF. CDR3 coding DNA: TGCAGCGTCCCTTCCGGGACAGGCTATGGCTACACCTTC.

This clonotype was detected only a few times. The J gene is TRBJ2-7, the V gene TRBV2; tentatively, D is TRBD1 or TRBD2 (5 bases each). The ends were cut back, 5 bases at V and 5 bases at J, with 16 bases in the middle. The CDR3 has 14 residues. CDR1 and CDR2 (germline): SNHLY, FYNNEI. The CDR3 coding sequence is TGTGCCAGCAGTTTCATGGGGGTCTTAGACGAGCAGTACTTC. It encodes CASSFMGVLDEQYF.

This clonotype was seen more than once but under ten times. V is TRBV2 and J is TRBJ2-7; either TRBD1 or TRBD2 may supply D (5 bases each). Germline V gene lookup returns CDR1 SNHLY and CDR2 FYNNEI. The germline V and J ends were trimmed by 6 bases and 3 bases, with 15 bases remaining between them. The CDR3 has 14 amino acids. The CDR3 reads CASRGRTISYEQYF. In nucleotides, the CDR3 is TGTGCCAGCAGGGGACGGACAATAAGCTACGAGCAGTACTTC.

The chain is built from TRBV2 and TRBJ2-2; no firm D call. Germline CDR1 SNHLY, CDR2 FYNNEI. Trimming pared 6 bases from V and 6 bases from J, leaving 14 bases between. The CDR3 runs to 14 residues. CDR3 protein: CASSASQVSGELFF. Written as DNA, the CDR3 is TGTGCCAGCAGCGCATCCCAAGTGTCCGGGGAGCTGTTTTTT.

CDR3 bases: TGTGCCAGCATAGAAAGGGTTGGCACTGAAGCTTTCTTT. It yields the protein CASIERVGTEAFF. V gene TRBV6-6 combines with J gene TRBJ1-1; no definite D call. Germline assignment: CDR1 MNHNY and CDR2 SVGAGI (reference sequence). The CDR3 sequence is 13 residues long. Between the trimmed V and J ends, which lost 7 bases and 4 bases, there was a span of 13 bases.

This clonotype was counted only a few times. In DNA, the CDR3 is TGTGCCAGCACCCGGGACCGATCCACAGATACGCAGTATTTT. It translates to CASTRDRSTDTQYF. The V and J genes are TRBV7-2 and TRBJ2-3; tentatively, D is TRBD1 or TRBD2 (5 bases each). The CDR3 is 14 residues long. CDR1 is SGHTA and CDR2 is FQGNSA in the germline V gene. V lost 7 bases and J lost 2, with 13 bases in between.

The table lists this clonotype with a few counts. The V call is TRBV5-1, the J call TRBJ1-1; D gene unclear. The CDR3 loop spans 14 amino acids. Per germline, CDR1 SGHRS and CDR2 YFSETQ. Deletions cut 1 base from V and 0 bases from J, with 7 bases between. In DNA form, the CDR3 reads TGCGCCAGCAGCTTGACAGCAGTGAACACTGAAGCTTTCTTT. Protein sequence: CASSLTAVNTEAFF.

This clonotype was observed at least ten times. V gene TRBV20-1 combines with J gene TRBJ1-1; D might be TRBD1 (5 bases). The V gene's germline CDR1 is DFQATT and CDR2 SNEGSKA (reference sequence). There are 13 residues in the CDR3. V gave up 8 bases and J gave up 4 bases, with 17 bases separating them. The CDR3, as DNA: TGCAGTCGATACCGGGACTCCAGCACTGAAGCTTTCTTT. Encoded protein: CSRYRDSSTEAFF.

This clonotype occurred once. The V and J genes are TRBV29-1 and TRBJ1-2; D call uncertain. Between the trimmed V and J ends, which lost 2 bases and 6 bases, there was a span of 4 bases. Germline loops: CDR1 SQVTM, CDR2 ANQGSEA. The CDR3 spans 10 residues. The CDR3 here is CSVEYDGYTF. The DNA for the CDR3 is TGCAGCGTTGAATACGATGGCTACACCTTC.

This chain uses TRBV10-2 with TRBJ2-1, with 12 positions matching TRBD2. With V trimmed by 7 bases and J by 5 bases, 6 bases remained unmatched. This CDR3 region has 15 residues. The germline V gene encodes CDR1 WSHSY and CDR2 SAAADI. The CDR3 loop reads CASNLAGGPHNEQFF. CDR3 in DNA: TGCGCCAGCAACCTAGCGGGGGGGCCCCACAATGAGCAGTTCTTC.

The chain is built from TRBV7-2 and TRBJ2-3; 9 bases fit TRBD1. Germline CDR1 SGHTA, CDR2 FQGNSA. Trimming took 5 bases from V and 6 from J; bases not matched to a gene: 6. The CDR3 is made up of 14 amino acids. The CDR3 DNA follows: TGTGCCAGCAGCGTAGACAGGGGGTTTGATACGCAGTATTTT. Amino acid sequence: CASSVDRGFDTQYF.

As to this clonotype: Compared with germline, one end of the junction differs, possibly owing to a read error. This sequence joins TRBV7-8 and TRBJ2-5, with D maybe TRBD1 (6 bases). The germline V gene encodes CDR1 SGHVS and CDR2 FQNEAQ. The CDR3 length is 15 residues. CDR3 bases: TGTGCCAGCAGCCTAGCCCAGGGGCTTACGGAGACCCAGTACTTC. Amino acids: CASSLAQGLTETQYF.

This clonotype was recorded a few times. The chain employs TRBV4-3 and TRBJ1-1, with D tentatively TRBD1 (5 bases). Trimming stripped 2 bases from V and 11 bases from J, with 12 bases between. The CDR3 runs to 12 residues. Per the germline V gene, CDR1 is LGHNA and CDR2 is YSLEER. The CDR3 reads CASSQQGKGAFF. For the CDR3, the DNA is TGCGCCAGCAGCCAACAGGGAAAGGGGGCTTTCTTT.

This clonotype was picked up one time. This chain joins TRBV5-1 and TRBJ2-5, with D possibly matching TRBD2 (5 bases). Between the trimmed V and J ends, which lost 4 bases and 7 bases, there was a span of 17 bases. This CDR3 spans 14 amino acids. CDR1 is SGHRS and CDR2 is YFSETQ in the germline V gene. The CDR3 loop reads CASSTGPVRGTQYF. Here the CDR3 DNA reads TGCGCCAGCAGCACCGGACCAGTCCGGGGGACCCAGTACTTC.

The chain uses TRBV20-1 and TRBJ1-2, with 11 bases aligning to TRBD1. Germline V gene sequence: CDR1 DFQATT, CDR2 SNEGSKA (reference sequence). The J segment lost 8 bases and the V segment lost 6 bases, leaving 5 bases of the junction unmatched. The CDR3 loop spans 12 amino acids. The CDR3: CSATDRGLGYTF. CDR3 DNA sequence: TGCAGTGCCACGGACAGGGGGCTAGGCTACACCTTC.

The sample holds a few counts of this clonotype. The chain couples TRBV6-4 to TRBJ1-5; D is undetermined. The CDR3 covers 17 residues. Between the trimmed V and J ends, which lost 4 bases and 4 bases, there was a span of 20 bases. Germline CDR1 reads MRHNA; CDR2 reads SNTAGT. The CDR3 here is CASSVARRGTVNQPQHF. The CDR3 bases are TGTGCCAGCAGTGTGGCTCGGCGGGGAACCGTTAATCAGCCCCAGCATTTT.

The chain recombines TRBV2 with TRBJ2-5; a weak D match, TRBD1 (6 bases). The germline V gene has CDR1 SNHLY and CDR2 FYNNEI. The CDR3 contains 14 residues. The ends were cut back, 2 bases at V and 1 base at J, with 8 bases in the middle. CDR3 residues: CASSESRGQETQYF. CDR3 sequence (DNA): TGTGCCAGCAGTGAATCCAGGGGCCAAGAGACCCAGTACTTC.

V and J are TRBV5-6 and TRBJ1-4; a possible D gene is TRBD1 (6 bases). V was pared by 2 bases and J by 4 bases, with 15 bases between. The germline V gene has CDR1 SGHDT and CDR2 YYEEEE. The CDR3 covers 16 residues. The chain's CDR3 is CASSFSPDSFNEKLFF. As DNA, the CDR3 is TGTGCCAGCAGCTTTTCCCCGGACAGTTTTAATGAAAAACTGTTTTTT.

The chain uses TRBV12-3 or TRBV12-4 and TRBJ2-6, with a possible D match to TRBD2 (5 bases). This CDR3 region has 17 residues. The V end lost 2 bases, the J end lost 0 bases, and 11 bases lay between the germline ends. The CDR3 coding sequence is TGTGCCAGCAGTTTACGGGGTACCTACTCTGGGGCCAACGTCCTGACTTTC. This sequence encodes CASSLRGTYSGANVLTF.

This chain links TRBV6-1 with TRBJ2-3, with unresolved D. In germline, CDR1 is MNHNS, CDR2 SASEGT. V was shortened by 4 bases and J by 0 bases, with 11 bases between the two germline ends. CDR3 length: 15 residues. The CDR3 DNA follows: TGTGCCAGCAGTGCCGCAATCCTAAGCACAGATACGCAGTATTTT. Amino acids: CASSAAILSTDTQYF.